The 13 T cell receptor beta chains below were found in one sample sequenced in a study of T cell repertoires in cytomegalovirus infection. TCRdb passed the reads through MiXCR, listing each CDR3 protein once. This sample carries more than 500,000 distinct CDR3 sequences, approximately 15% of them seen once, and the ten largest clones take roughly a quarter. The sequencing input was CD8+ T cells from PBMCs. The receptors stem from a human donor in good health (CMV status not recorded). Some clones in this sample may be carry-over from other donors' samples.

This clonotype has just one count. The V gene is TRBV20-1, the J gene TRBJ2-1; 12 bases are shared with TRBD2. The CDR3 is made up of 17 amino acids. Germline trimming cut 1 base from V and 6 bases from J; bases unmatched to any gene: 10. Germline-derived CDR1 and CDR2 are DFQATT and SNEGSKA (reference sequence). The CDR3 region has the DNA TGCAGTGCTAGAGGGGTCCTAGCGGGAGGGGGTAGCAATGAGCAGTTCTTC. It codes for CSARGVLAGGGSNEQFF.

This clonotype came up many times. J is TRBJ2-5 and V is TRBV19; 9 bases map to TRBD2. V shed 1 base, J shed 4 bases, and the junction held 4 bases outside the gene matches. Germline V CDR1 and CDR2: LNHDA, SQIVND (reference sequence). The CDR3 has 15 residues. DNA of the CDR3: TGTGCCAGTAGTATAGGTAGCGGGAGAAGAGAGACCCAGTACTTC. This codes for CASSIGSGRRETQYF.

In this sample, this clonotype turned up a few times. V and J are TRBV28 and TRBJ1-1; D call uncertain. Germline V gene data show CDR1 as MDHEN and CDR2 as SYDVKM. V dropped 7 bases and J dropped 2 bases, with 5 bases sitting between them. The CDR3 sequence is 11 residues long. CDR3 amino acids: CASTVNTEAFF. CDR3 nucleotide sequence: TGTGCCAGCACAGTCAACACTGAAGCTTTCTTT.

This clonotype was recorded many times. The chain combines TRBV6-5 with TRBJ2-7, with D unresolved. The CDR3 loop spans 13 amino acids. CDR1 and CDR2 (germline): MNHEY, SVGAGI. Trimming took 0 bases from V and 0 from J, leaving 3 bases between them. The CDR3: CASSYSVSYEQYF. The CDR3 coding sequence is TGTGCCAGCAGTTACTCGGTCTCCTACGAGCAGTACTTC.

The chain links TRBV27 to TRBJ2-1; D possibly corresponds to TRBD2 (6 bases). The CDR3 runs to 14 residues. V lost 0 bases, J lost 9 bases, and 12 bases lay in between. CDR1 MNHEY and CDR2 SMNVEV come from the germline V gene (reference sequence). The chain's CDR3 is CASSLSASDSEQFF. The CDR3, as DNA: TGTGCCAGCAGTTTATCCGCTAGCGACAGTGAGCAGTTCTTC.

There are many counts of this clonotype. One junction end disagrees with the germline gene, perhaps due to a read error. This chain links TRBV7-9 with TRBJ1-1, with D unresolved. The germline V gene encodes CDR1 SEHNR and CDR2 FQNEAQ (reference sequence). The CDR3 length is 11 residues. For the CDR3, the DNA is TGTGCCAGCACCCCTCTGGGGTATTCGGTTTTT. Its translation is CASTPLGYSVF.

This clonotype was seen more than once but under ten times. The CDR3 DNA sequence: TGTGCCAGCAGCCAGCGTGAGGGGCTTAACACCGGGGAGCTGTTTTTT. It codes for CASSQREGLNTGELFF. The rearrangement uses TRBV9 and TRBJ2-2, with D perhaps being TRBD1 or TRBD2 (5 bases each). Germline CDR1 and CDR2: SGDLS and YYNGEE. The CDR3 covers 16 residues. Trimming removed 4 bases from V and 2 bases from J, with 15 bases in between.

This clonotype was counted many times. The V call is TRBV7-6, the J call TRBJ2-5; D unresolved. The CDR3 is made up of 11 amino acids. V lost 1 base, J lost 4 bases, and 1 base lay in between. Germline-derived CDR1 and CDR2 are SGHVS and FNYEAQ. This CDR3 is CASSLVETQYF. CDR3 in DNA: TGTGCCAGCAGCTTAGTAGAGACCCAGTACTTC. Complete variable domain (other parts from reference TRBV7-6 and TRBJ2-5): GAGVSQSPRYKVTKRGQDVALRCDPISGHVSLYWYRQALGQGPEFLTYFNYEAQQDKSGLPNDRFSAERPEGSISTLTIQRTEQRDSAMYRCASSLVETQYFGPGTRLLVL.

This clonotype was counted a few times. The chain links TRBV5-5 to TRBJ2-1, with D perhaps TRBD2 (7 bases). The CDR3 has 17 amino acids. CDR1 is SGHKS and CDR2 is YYEKEE in the germline V gene (reference sequence). The germline V and J ends were trimmed by 2 bases and 0 bases, with 15 bases remaining between them. The CDR3, as DNA: TGTGCCAGCAGCTTTGGGGGGGGCCGGAACTCCTACAATGAGCAGTTCTTC. Amino acid sequence: CASSFGGGRNSYNEQFF. The whole variable domain, remainder taken from reference TRBV5-5 and TRBJ2-1, is DAGVTQSPTHLIKTRGQQVTLRCSPISGHKSVSWYQQVLGQGPQFIFQYYEKEERGRGNFPDRFSARQFPNYSSELNVNALLLGDSALYLCASSFGGGRNSYNEQFFGPGTRLTVL.

The chain is built from TRBV13 and TRBJ2-1, with 10 bases lining up with TRBD2. In germline, CDR1 is PRHDT, CDR2 FYEKMQ (reference sequence). V lost 5 bases and J lost 3; bases outside the gene matches: 7. The length of the CDR3 is 16 residues. As DNA, the CDR3 is TGTGCCAGCAGCCCCCAGCGGGGGGGCCTCTACAATGAGCAGTTCTTC. It specifies CASSPQRGGLYNEQFF.

Remarks on this clonotype: In this CDR3 the conserved last residue, phenylalanine or tryptophan, is missing, so a read error is likely. The gene calls are TRBV11-2 and TRBJ2-3; possibly TRBD2 for D (6 bases). The CDR3 runs to 17 residues. V was trimmed by 4 bases and J by 3 bases, leaving 20 bases between them. CDR1 and CDR2 (germline): SGHAT, FQNNGV. The CDR3: CASSSWKGVAGTDTQYL. CDR3 coding DNA: TGTGCCAGCAGCTCGTGGAAGGGTGTTGCGGGAACAGATACGCAGTATTTG.

This clonotype was detected ten times or more. J is TRBJ1-4 and V is TRBV7-9; D call uncertain. V shed 5 bases and J shed 5 bases, with 15 bases lying between them. Germline V gene data show CDR1 as SEHNR and CDR2 as FQNEAQ (reference sequence). The CDR3 length is 15 residues. The CDR3 protein is CASSLNSPLNEKLFF. As DNA, the CDR3 is TGTGCCAGCAGCCTAAACAGCCCTCTAAATGAAAAACTGTTTTTT. The full variable domain, its missing parts supplied by reference TRBV7-9 and TRBJ1-4, is DTGVSQNPRHKITKRGQNVTFRCDPISEHNRLYWYRQTLGQGPEFLTYFQNEAQLEKSRLLSDRFSAERPKGSFSTLEIQRTEQGDSAMYLCASSLNSPLNEKLFFGSGTQLSVL.

This clonotype was recorded only once. This may arise from a read error, as a much more abundant clone is one base away. The gene calls are TRBV6-6 and TRBJ2-1; TRBD1 is a possible D gene (5 bases). The CDR3 is made up of 14 amino acids. Germline V gene lookup returns CDR1 MNHNY and CDR2 SVGAGI (reference sequence). The CDR3 DNA is TGTGCCAGCAAGGTTCCCGACAGAGACAAGGAGCAGTTCTTC. Translated, it gives CASKVPDRDKEQFF.